This T cell receptor (beta chain) was identified in a study of neoadjuvant anti-PD-1 for oral cavity cancer. Here immunoSEQ multiplex PCR was the method, and the copy in TCRdb shows in-frame clones only, minus some. This sample carries 33,000 or so clones, more than 65% of them seen once, and the ten largest clones take nearly 3.5%. The time point was: after neoadjuvant nivolumab, at surgical resection. Germline loops: CDR1 LNHNV, CDR2 YYDKDF (reference sequence). Trimming at V came to 5 bases and at J to 1 base, leaving 10 bases not matched to a gene. The CDR3 runs to 16 residues. The count of this clone is one.

The sample here was PBMCs, taken after nivolumab (anti-PD-1) treatment. The receptor's source is a person aged 40 to 85 with oral cavity squamous cell carcinoma. V gene TRBV15 combines with J gene TRBJ1-1; 7 nucleotides match TRBD1. This CDR3 is CATSPQGGTANTEAFF. Here the CDR3 DNA reads TGTGCCACCAGCCCTCAGGGGGGAACCGCGAACACTGAAGCTTTCTTT.